Below, one T cell receptor (beta chain) is given with its context. Its antigen is unknown. Produced via immunoSEQ multiplex PCR; TCRdb's table is partial and in-frame only. The sample contains 100,000 to 150,000 clones, approximately 85% of which appear only once. CDR1 MDHEN and CDR2 SYDVKM come from the germline V gene. This CDR3 comprises 17 residues. V lost 8 bases, J lost 2 bases, and 25 bases lay in between. This sample is drawn from a study of cytotoxic CD8 clonotypes in ibrutinib-treated CLL. Study results and caveats: Lymph node repertoires were not studied, and sampling times were unmatched. Clonality was higher at baseline than in age-matched healthy donors and tracked circulating CD8+ T-cell counts.

The receptor was isolated from a human donor with chronic lymphocytic leukemia. The gene calls are TRBV28 and TRBJ2-7; D is uncertain. Sequences were derived from PBMCs, sampled after 24 months of ibrutinib treatment. Here the CDR3 reads CASPTSTRGPLTYEQYF. The CDR3 region has the DNA TGTGCCAGCCCAACATCGACCCGTGGGCCCCTTACCTACGAGCAGTACTTC.